This T cell receptor beta chain derives from a study of shared clonotypes between healthy human individuals. Study observations and caveats: The sampled material consisted only of blood, and tissue repertoires are likely to differ. Non-shared clonotypes had lower generation probabilities than clonotypes shared by all four sorted-subset donors.

CDR3 length: 16 residues. The ends were cut back, 10 bases at V and 6 bases at J, with 25 bases in the middle. Method: immunoSEQ multiplex PCR; TCRdb's copy keeps in-frame clones and lacks some. Of about 680,000 clones in the sample, around 73% were seen once. About this clone: Its cognate antigen is unknown.

This sequence originates from a woman aged 25-40 years in good health. The chain carries TRBV23-1 and TRBJ2-1, with D possibly TRBD1 on 8 matching bases. TRBV23-1 carries the ORF label, with uncertain function. Material for sequencing was memory CD4+ T cells sorted from blood. Documented subset: CD45RA-negative fraction. The chain's CDR3 is CATIGPSGQGSNEQFF. The CDR3 coding sequence is TGCGCCACCATAGGACCTAGCGGACAGGGATCCAATGAGCAGTTCTTC.